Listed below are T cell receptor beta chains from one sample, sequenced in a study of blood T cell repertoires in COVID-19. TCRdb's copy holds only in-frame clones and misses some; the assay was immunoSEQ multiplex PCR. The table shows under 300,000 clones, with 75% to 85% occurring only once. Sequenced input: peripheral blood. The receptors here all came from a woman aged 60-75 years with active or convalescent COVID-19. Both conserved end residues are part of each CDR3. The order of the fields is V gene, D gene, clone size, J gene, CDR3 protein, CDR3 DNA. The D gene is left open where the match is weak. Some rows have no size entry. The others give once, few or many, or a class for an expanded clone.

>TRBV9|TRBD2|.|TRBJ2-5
CASSLPTGLAWETQYF
TGTGCCAGCAGCCTTCCGACCGGACTAGCGTGGGAGACCCAGTACTTC
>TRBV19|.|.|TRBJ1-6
CASSGNSPLHF
TGTGCCAGTAGCGGTAATTCACCCCTCCACTTT
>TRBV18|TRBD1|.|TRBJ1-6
CASSPQTGEGSPLHF
TGTGCCAGCTCACCACAGACAGGGGAGGGTTCACCCCTCCACTTT
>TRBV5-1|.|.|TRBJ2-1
CASSLMAGALNEQFF
TGCGCCAGCAGCTTGATGGCGGGGGCCCTCAATGAGCAGTTCTTC
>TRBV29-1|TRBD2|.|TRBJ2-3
CGLAGGQEGTDTQYF
TGCGGGCTAGCGGGGGGCCAGGAGGGCACAGATACGCAGTATTTT
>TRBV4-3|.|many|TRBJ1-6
CASSPGYNSPLHF
TGCGCCAGCAGCCCGGGTTATAATTCACCCCTCCACTTT
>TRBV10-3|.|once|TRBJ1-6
CAISPGNSPLHF
TGTGCCATCAGCCCAGGGAATTCACCCCTCCACTTT
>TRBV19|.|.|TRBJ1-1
CASSIRLRSTEAFF
TGTGCCAGTAGTATACGCCTGCGTAGCACTGAAGCTTTCTTT
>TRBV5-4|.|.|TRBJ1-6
CASSMNRGRSPLHF
TGTGCCAGCAGTATGAATCGGGGGAGATCACCCCTCCACTTT
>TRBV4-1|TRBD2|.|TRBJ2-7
CASSRGLAGATLSYEQYF
TGCGCCAGCAGCCGGGGACTAGCGGGGGCTACCCTCTCCTACGAGCAGTACTTC
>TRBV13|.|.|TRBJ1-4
CASSIGLGQNHEKLFF
TGTGCCAGCAGCATAGGCCTGGGGCAGAACCATGAAAAACTGTTTTTT
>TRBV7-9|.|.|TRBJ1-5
CASSLSDYSNQPQHF
TGTGCCAGCAGCTTATCAGATTATAGCAATCAGCCCCAGCATTTT
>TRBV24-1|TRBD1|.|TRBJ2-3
CATSDATGGSSTDTQYF
TGTGCCACCAGTGATGCCACAGGGGGTTCAAGCACAGATACGCAGTATTTT
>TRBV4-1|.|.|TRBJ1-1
CASSQKGGNTEAFF
TGCGCCAGCAGCCAAAAAGGCGGGAACACTGAAGCTTTCTTT
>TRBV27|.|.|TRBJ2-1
CASKSLYEQFF
TGTGCCAGCAAGAGCTTATATGAGCAGTTCTTC
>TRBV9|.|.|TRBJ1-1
CASSTAGDTEAFF
TGTGCCAGCAGCACCGCGGGGGACACTGAAGCTTTCTTT
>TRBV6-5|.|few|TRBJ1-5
CASSYSRIPNQPQHF
TGTGCCAGCAGTTACTCGAGGATCCCCAATCAGCCCCAGCATTTT
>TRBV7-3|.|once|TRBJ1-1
CASSFTGNTEAFF
TGTGCCAGCAGCTTCACAGGGAACACTGAAGCTTTCTTT
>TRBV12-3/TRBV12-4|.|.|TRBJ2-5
CASSSGGETQYF
TGTGCCAGCAGTTCAGGGGGGGAGACCCAGTACTTC
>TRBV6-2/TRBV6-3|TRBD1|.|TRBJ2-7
CASSSRQGSYEQYF
TGTGCCAGCAGTTCGAGACAGGGATCCTACGAGCAGTACTTC